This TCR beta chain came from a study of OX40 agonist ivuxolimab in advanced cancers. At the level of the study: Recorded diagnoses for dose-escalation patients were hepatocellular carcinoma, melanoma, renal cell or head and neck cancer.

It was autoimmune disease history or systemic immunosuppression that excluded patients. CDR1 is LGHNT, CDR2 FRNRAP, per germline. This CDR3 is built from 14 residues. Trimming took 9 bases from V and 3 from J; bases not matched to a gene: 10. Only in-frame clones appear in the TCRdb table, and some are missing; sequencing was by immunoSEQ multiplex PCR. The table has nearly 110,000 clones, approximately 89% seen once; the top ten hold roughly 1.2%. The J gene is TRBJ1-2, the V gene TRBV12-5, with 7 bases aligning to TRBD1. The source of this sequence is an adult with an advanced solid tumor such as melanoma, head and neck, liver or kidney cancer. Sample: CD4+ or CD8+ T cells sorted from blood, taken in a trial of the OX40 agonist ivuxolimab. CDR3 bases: TGTGCTAGGGGTACAGGGGAGGTATACTATGGCTACACCTTC. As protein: CARGTGEVYYGYTF.